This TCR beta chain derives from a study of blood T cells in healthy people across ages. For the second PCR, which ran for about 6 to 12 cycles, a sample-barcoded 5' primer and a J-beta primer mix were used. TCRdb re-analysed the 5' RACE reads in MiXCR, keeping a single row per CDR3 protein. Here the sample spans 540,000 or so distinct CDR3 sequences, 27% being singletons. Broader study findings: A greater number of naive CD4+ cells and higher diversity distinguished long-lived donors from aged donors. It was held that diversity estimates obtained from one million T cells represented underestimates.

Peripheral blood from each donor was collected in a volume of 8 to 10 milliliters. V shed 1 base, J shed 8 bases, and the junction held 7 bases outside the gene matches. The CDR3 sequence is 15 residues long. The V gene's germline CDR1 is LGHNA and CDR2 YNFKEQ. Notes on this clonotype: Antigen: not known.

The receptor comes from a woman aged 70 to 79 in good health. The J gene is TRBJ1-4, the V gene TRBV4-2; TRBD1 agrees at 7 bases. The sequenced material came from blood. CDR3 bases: TGTGCCAGCAGCCAAGTTACGGCGACAGGGGAAAAACTGTTTTTT. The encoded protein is CASSQVTATGEKLFF.